A single sample gave rise to the 23 T cell receptor beta chains below, sequenced in a study of monozygotic twins with inflammatory bowel disease. Reanalyzing the 5' RACE reads, TCRdb keeps one entry per CDR3 protein, without DNA. The sample table includes 140,000 to 150,000 distinct CDR3 sequences. The sample consisted of blood. Receptors were obtained from a human donor with ulcerative colitis or Crohn's disease, or a healthy co-twin of an affected twin (not recorded which).

The V gene is TRBV29-1, the J gene TRBJ2-3; there is no DNA to check the TCRdb D call of TRBD2. CDR3 size: 16 residues. Germline CDR1 is SQVTM and CDR2 is ANQGSEA. The CDR3 here is CSVVGTSGTSTDTQYF.

This chain uses TRBV11-3 with TRBJ2-1; the D call from TCRdb, TRBD1, cannot be confirmed without DNA. This CDR3 spans 15 amino acids. Germline loops: CDR1 SGHNT, CDR2 YENEEA. CDR3 region: CASSLLGTNLNEQFF.

The J gene is TRBJ2-1, the V gene TRBV6-2 or TRBV6-3; absent DNA, TCRdb's TRBD1 call cannot be checked. Germline V gene sequence: CDR1 MNHEY, CDR2 SVGEGT. The CDR3 spans 14 residues. This CDR3 reads CASNAPLSSNEQFF.

The rearrangement joins TRBV5-1 to TRBJ2-3. The germline V gene encodes CDR1 SGHRS and CDR2 YFSETQ. The CDR3 spans 13 residues. CDR3: CASSLRIRDTQYF.

This chain uses TRBV27 with TRBJ1-5; absent DNA, TCRdb's TRBD1 call cannot be checked. The CDR3 runs 15 residues. Germline values: CDR1 MNHEY, CDR2 SMNVEV (reference sequence). CDR3 residues: CASSPGVLGNQPQHF.

This rearrangement joins TRBV4-3 to TRBJ2-2; TCRdb returns TRBD2, unconfirmable since there is no DNA. The CDR3 is 14 residues long. In germline, CDR1 is LGHNA, CDR2 YSLEER. The CDR3 protein is CASSYSEASGELFF.

The chain uses TRBV12-3 or TRBV12-4 and TRBJ2-2; the TRBD2 assignment by TCRdb is unverifiable without DNA. The length of the CDR3 is 15 residues. The CDR3 reads CASSLSGRAVGELFF.

J is TRBJ1-1 and V is TRBV5-1. Per the germline V gene, CDR1 is SGHRS and CDR2 is YFSETQ. The CDR3 contains 13 residues. This chain's CDR3 is CASSSAGDTEAFF.

The chain joins TRBV5-1 to TRBJ2-1; the D call of TRBD1 rests on TCRdb alone, since no DNA is present to check it. The CDR3 runs 13 residues. Germline V gives CDR1 SGHRS, CDR2 YFSETQ. The chain's CDR3 is CASSLAEGGVKFF.

The chain employs TRBV12-3 or TRBV12-4 and TRBJ2-5; the D gene TCRdb calls, TRBD1, cannot be checked with no DNA. The CDR3 totals 14 residues. The CDR3 is CASSLGTGQETQYF.

This chain uses TRBV19 with TRBJ2-2. CDR1 and CDR2 (germline): LNHDA, SQIVND (reference sequence). The CDR3 contains 15 residues. CDR3 sequence reads: CASSVDRSNTGELFF. Using reference TRBV19 and TRBJ2-2 for the parts outside the CDR3, the full variable domain is DGGITQSPKYLFRKEGQNVTLSCEQNLNHDAMYWYRQDPGQGLRLIYYSQIVNDFQKGDIAEGYSVSREKKESFPLTVTSAQKNPTAFYLCASSVDRSNTGELFFGEGSRLTVL.

The chain has TRBV24-1 and TRBJ2-1. The CDR3 is 17 residues long. The germline V gene encodes CDR1 KGHDR and CDR2 SFDVKD. The CDR3 loop is CATSDSVSGGSYNEQFF.

The chain uses TRBV18 and TRBJ1-4. Germline CDR1 and CDR2: KGHSH and LQKENI. This CDR3 is built from 15 residues. CDR3 amino acids: CASSPPPGKSEKLFF.

The chain couples TRBV12-3 or TRBV12-4 to TRBJ1-1; TCRdb indicates TRBD1, and absent DNA this call remains unverified. This CDR3 has 15 amino acids. The CDR3 is CASSSRDSMNTEAFF.

The chain has TRBV10-3 and TRBJ1-5. Germline V gene data show CDR1 as ENHRY and CDR2 as SYGVKD. The CDR3 runs 15 residues. The CDR3: CAISDTRQSNQPQHF.

This chain links TRBV6-2 or TRBV6-3 with TRBJ2-2; the TCRdb call, TRBD2, lacks DNA for checking. CDR3 length: 21 residues. In germline, CDR1 is MNHEY, CDR2 SVGEGT. CDR3: CASSPYGTSGRTPENTGELFF.

The chain joins TRBV30 to TRBJ2-1; TCRdb gives TRBD1 as the D gene, but with no DNA this cannot be confirmed. This CDR3 comprises 15 residues. Germline V gene sequence: CDR1 GTSNPN, CDR2 SVGIG (reference sequence). The CDR3 region is CACPRTGNTYNEQFF.

J is TRBJ2-2 and V is TRBV15; TCRdb selects TRBD2, and the lack of DNA leaves this call unchecked. The CDR3 contains 19 residues. The germline V gene encodes CDR1 LNHNV and CDR2 YYDKDF (reference sequence). The CDR3 region is CATSRDLSKGFANTGELFF.

The chain employs TRBV6-1 and TRBJ2-7; no DNA is available, so the TRBD1 call from TCRdb remains unchecked. The CDR3 is 15 amino acids. Germline values: CDR1 MNHNS, CDR2 SASEGT. CDR3 protein: CASRGGGTGYSEQYF.

V gene TRBV7-2 combines with J gene TRBJ2-2; TCRdb's D call of TRBD1 is untestable without DNA. Germline-derived CDR1 and CDR2 are SGHTA and FQGNSA. The CDR3 totals 14 residues. The CDR3 loop reads CASTLGGYTGELFF.

The chain uses TRBV3-1 and TRBJ2-1; TCRdb outputs TRBD1, but without DNA this stays unchecked. This CDR3 contains 16 residues. In germline, CDR1 is LGHDT, CDR2 YNNKEL (reference sequence). CDR3 loop: CASSQEDRLSYNEQFF.

V and J are TRBV7-6 and TRBJ2-3; TCRdb picks TRBD2, but there is no DNA to check that call. Germline lookup yields CDR1 SGHVS and CDR2 FNYEAQ. CDR3 length equals 16 residues. CDR3 residues: CASSLGRSPPTDTQYF. Using reference TRBV7-6 and TRBJ2-3 for the parts outside the CDR3, the full variable domain is GAGVSQSPRYKVTKRGQDVALRCDPISGHVSLYWYRQALGQGPEFLTYFNYEAQQDKSGLPNDRFSAERPEGSISTLTIQRTEQRDSAMYRCASSLGRSPPTDTQYFGPGTRLTVL.

The genes are TRBV6-5 and TRBJ2-7; checking the TCRdb D call of TRBD1 is not possible without DNA. The V gene's germline CDR1 is MNHEY and CDR2 SVGAGI. The CDR3 contains 13 residues. The CDR3 here is CASSRDSEYEQYF.